What follows describes a single TCR beta chain. The antigen is undetermined. The CDR3 is made up of 17 amino acids. Germline V gives CDR1 SGHRS, CDR2 YFSETQ. V was clipped by 3 bases and J by 3 bases; unmatched bases: 9. Libraries were made from TCR beta cDNA, and they carried unique molecular identifiers. TCRdb independently ran MiXCR on the PCR reads; one entry per CDR3 protein. The sample carries roughly 800,000 distinct CDR3 sequences, more than 45% recorded once. The source of the sample is a study of post-analysis software for immune sequencing data. Study outcomes and limitations: Diversity measured as normalized Chao1 was significantly lower in multiple sclerosis patients than in controls. A few TRBV segments appeared more often in patients than in controls, and TRBV5-6, TRBV5-1 and TRBV20-1 were among these.

The sequenced sample was blood. This TCR came from a girl between 10 and 17 years old with multiple sclerosis. The chain is built from TRBV5-1 and TRBJ2-3; 11 nucleotides match TRBD2. CDR3 protein: CASSYSGRADLTDTQYF. DNA of the CDR3: TGCGCCAGCAGCTATAGCGGGAGGGCCGACCTTACAGATACGCAGTATTTT. The full variable domain, in which reference TRBV5-1 and TRBJ2-3 provide the parts outside the CDR3, is KAGVTQTPRYLIKTRGQQVTLSCSPISGHRSVSWYQQTPGQGLQFLFEYFSETQRNKGNFPGRFSGRQFSNSRSEMNVSTLELGDSALYLCASSYSGRADLTDTQYFGPGTRLTVL.